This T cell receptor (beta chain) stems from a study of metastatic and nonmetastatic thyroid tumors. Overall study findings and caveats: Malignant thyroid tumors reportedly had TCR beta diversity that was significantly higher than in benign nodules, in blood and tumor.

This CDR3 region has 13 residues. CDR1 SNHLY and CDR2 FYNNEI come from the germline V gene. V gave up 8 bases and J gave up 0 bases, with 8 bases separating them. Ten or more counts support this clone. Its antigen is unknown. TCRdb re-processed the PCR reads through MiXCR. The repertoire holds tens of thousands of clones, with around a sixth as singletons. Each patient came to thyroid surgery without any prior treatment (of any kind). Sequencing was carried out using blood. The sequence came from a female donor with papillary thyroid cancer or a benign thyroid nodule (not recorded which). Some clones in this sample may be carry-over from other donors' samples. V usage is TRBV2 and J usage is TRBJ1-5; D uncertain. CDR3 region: CASALDSNQPQHF. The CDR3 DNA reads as TGTGCCAGCGCCCTGGATAGCAATCAGCCCCAGCATTTT.